Here is one T cell receptor (beta chain) with its context. What it recognizes is unknown. This CDR3 region has 16 residues. Germline values: CDR1 MGHRA, CDR2 YSYEKL. V was pared by 2 bases and J by 6 bases, with 11 bases of the junction left unmatched. The data stem from a study of shared clonotypes between healthy human individuals. Study at large: The plates for each donor numbered three CD4 naive, three CD4 memory, two CD8 naive and one CD8 memory. Study outcomes and limitations: Estimated richness values were generally larger in naive subsets than in memory subsets. The rarefaction results pointed to incomplete sorted-subset sequencing despite large depth.

Donors included only healthy HIV-negative adults lacking recent acute infections or vaccinations. The assay was immunoSEQ multiplex PCR, and TCRdb's table has in-frame clones only and misses some. The data hold 550,000 to 850,000 clones, with 55% to 75% observed a single time. This chain connects TRBV4-1 to TRBJ1-2; 8 bases are a match to TRBD1. The sample was memory CD4+ T cells sorted from blood. Noted subset: CD45RA-negative fraction. This clonotype was obtained from a woman in her 30s in good health. The CDR3 region has the DNA TGCGCCAGCAGCCAACCACGGACAGGGCCGCGGGATGGCTACACCTTC. Its protein is CASSQPRTGPRDGYTF.